The 23 T cell receptor beta chains presented below share a single source sample, sequenced in a study of CD8 T cells in ankylosing spondylitis. General study points: Apparently characteristic of ankylosing spondylitis blood was a TCR beta motif (eight highly homologous variants).

No antigens are known for them. MiXCR, run by TCRdb on the 5' RACE reads, gives a single entry per CDR3 protein. Of about 800,000 distinct CDR3 sequences detected, 10% to 15% appear once; the ten largest clones hold roughly 0.51%. Specimen: blood, either unsorted or a sorted T cell fraction (not recorded which). The receptors stem from a male donor with ankylosing spondylitis.

This clonotype came up many times. The chain employs TRBV20-1 and TRBJ2-2; 9 bases align to TRBD1. Germline CDR1 and CDR2: DFQATT and SNEGSKA (reference sequence). This CDR3 contains 20 residues. After removal of 4 bases from V and 2 bases from J, the junction contained 20 bases not matched to a gene. CDR3: CSAKPSPGTGFHRNTGELFF. Here the CDR3 DNA reads TGCAGTGCTAAACCTTCCCCCGGGACAGGGTTTCATAGAAACACCGGGGAGCTGTTTTTT.

This clonotype was observed a few times. One end of the junction varies from germline; a read error may be responsible. This rearrangement joins TRBV10-3 to TRBJ2-1; 9 nucleotides align to TRBD1. The CDR3 consists of 12 residues. Germline values: CDR1 ENHRY, CDR2 SYGVKD. The CDR3 is CAISDTGQGLLF. CDR3 nucleotide sequence: TGTGCCATCAGTGATACGGGACAGGGATTGCTCTTC.

J is TRBJ2-5 and V is TRBV4-2; D is unresolved. CDR1 and CDR2 (germline): LGHNA, YNFKEQ. Deletions cut 4 bases from V and 2 bases from J, with 17 bases between. The CDR3 totals 16 residues. The DNA for the CDR3 is TGTGCCAGCAGCCGACGACACGGGTCCCAGCAAGAGACCCAGTACTTC. It specifies CASSRRHGSQQETQYF.

This clonotype has more than one count but fewer than ten. The chain uses TRBV20-1 and TRBJ1-1; D perhaps matches TRBD1 (6 bases). Trimming stripped 5 bases from V and 4 bases from J, with 14 bases between. The CDR3 is 13 residues long. Germline assignment: CDR1 DFQATT and CDR2 SNEGSKA (reference sequence). The CDR3 spells CSAGGGAGTEAFF. CDR3 nucleotide sequence: TGCAGTGCTGGGGGGGGCGCGGGCACTGAAGCTTTCTTT.

This clonotype was seen repeatedly, ten times or more. The V gene is TRBV7-2, the J gene TRBJ2-7; 9 nucleotides match TRBD1. Germline CDR1 and CDR2: SGHTA and FQGNSA. After removal of 8 bases from V and 4 bases from J, the junction contained 12 bases not matched to a gene. The CDR3 covers 15 residues. CDR3 sequence: CASGLTGTGQYEQYF. The CDR3 DNA sequence: TGTGCCAGCGGGCTCACCGGGACAGGGCAATACGAGCAGTACTTC.

The V gene is TRBV20-1, the J gene TRBJ1-4; no clear D gene. CDR3 size: 14 residues. The V gene lost 6 bases and the J gene lost 8 bases, with 19 bases spanning the gap. CDR1 DFQATT and CDR2 SNEGSKA come from the germline V gene (reference sequence). CDR3 in DNA: TGCAGTGCCCGAAGACACGCCATAAGGGAAAAACTGTTTTTT. Residues: CSARRHAIREKLFF.

The J gene is TRBJ2-3, the V gene TRBV20-1, with 10 bases lining up with TRBD1. Trimming removed 7 bases from V and 5 bases from J; junction bases left unmatched: 9. The CDR3 runs to 14 residues. Looked up from germline, CDR1 is DFQATT and CDR2 is SNEGSKA (reference sequence). In nucleotides, the CDR3 is TGCAGTGTTTCAATCGGGACAGGGGAAGATACGCAGTATTTT. This codes for CSVSIGTGEDTQYF.

This clonotype was seen only a few times. The chain is built from TRBV7-2 and TRBJ1-1; D perhaps matches TRBD1 (5 bases). This CDR3 spans 15 amino acids. Germline V lookup: CDR1 SGHTA, CDR2 FQGNSA. V dropped 3 bases and J dropped 0 bases, with 11 bases sitting between them. The CDR3 here is CASSFMRQMNTEAFF. CDR3 in DNA: TGTGCCAGCAGCTTTATGAGACAGATGAACACTGAAGCTTTCTTT.

The sample holds many counts of this clonotype. The gene calls are TRBV7-3 and TRBJ1-2; unclear D gene. The ends were cut back, 5 bases at V and 2 bases at J, with 9 bases in the middle. The CDR3 has 13 amino acids. The V gene's germline CDR1 is SGHTA and CDR2 FQGTGA. CDR3 residues: CASSLLANYGYTF. DNA of the CDR3: TGTGCCAGCAGCCTGCTAGCCAACTATGGCTACACCTTC.

This clonotype showed up just a few times. The CDR3 DNA reads as TGCAGTGCTCGACAGACAGGGCTCACTGAAGCTTTCTTT. Translation: CSARQTGLTEAFF. The rearrangement joins TRBV20-1 to TRBJ1-1; 7 bases are shared with TRBD1. In germline, CDR1 is DFQATT, CDR2 SNEGSKA (reference sequence). J was trimmed by 4 bases and V by 5 bases; bases with no gene match: 7. The CDR3 runs 13 residues.

The genes are TRBV12-3 or TRBV12-4 and TRBJ2-3, with TRBD2 matching 8 bases. The V and J ends lost 2 bases and 4 bases, in that order; junction bases with no gene match: 8. The length of the CDR3 is 16 residues. The CDR3 DNA is TGTGCCAGCAGTTTAAGAAGCGGGAGACTCGCAGATACGCAGTATTTT. As protein: CASSLRSGRLADTQYF.

This clonotype was seen at least ten times. The chain joins TRBV29-1 to TRBJ1-4; D possibly corresponds to TRBD1 (5 bases). V lost 6 bases and J 0 bases, leaving 8 bases between the germline ends. This CDR3 has 13 residues. Germline V gives CDR1 SQVTM, CDR2 ANQGSEA. DNA of the CDR3: TGCAGCGTGTACAGGACAACTAATGAAAAACTGTTTTTT. It specifies CSVYRTTNEKLFF.

This chain connects TRBV18 to TRBJ2-1; 8 positions match TRBD2. The CDR3 is 18 residues long. Trimming removed 2 bases from V and 0 bases from J; junction bases left unmatched: 9. In germline, CDR1 is KGHSH, CDR2 LQKENI. CDR3 sequence (DNA): TGTGCCAGCTCACCATCCTCTAGCGGGCTCAGCTCCTACAATGAGCAGTTCTTC. Translating gives CASSPSSSGLSSYNEQFF. The variable domain in full, completed from reference TRBV18 and TRBJ2-1, reads NAGVMQNPRHLVRRRGQEARLRCSPMKGHSHVYWYRQLPEEGLKFMVYLQKENIIDESGMPKERFSAEFPKEGPSILRIQQVVRGDSAAYFCASSPSSSGLSSYNEQFFGPGTRLTVL.

Only a few counts were recorded for this clonotype. The V call is TRBV5-5, the J call TRBJ2-1, with D hard to call. Germline V CDR1 and CDR2: SGHKS, YYEKEE (reference sequence). This CDR3 has 15 amino acids. Trimming took off 4 bases at V and 4 bases at J, with 15 bases between the two ends. CDR3 sequence: CASSPIRMVYNEQFF. In DNA form, the CDR3 reads TGTGCCAGCAGCCCCATTAGGATGGTTTACAATGAGCAGTTCTTC. Combining the CDR3 with reference TRBV5-5 and TRBJ2-1 gives the whole variable domain DAGVTQSPTHLIKTRGQQVTLRCSPISGHKSVSWYQQVLGQGPQFIFQYYEKEERGRGNFPDRFSARQFPNYSSELNVNALLLGDSALYLCASSPIRMVYNEQFFGPGTRLTVL.

CDR3 nucleotide sequence: TGTGCCAGCAGCTCAACGACGGTTAGCTCCTACAATGAGCAGTTCTTC. Translated, it gives CASSSTTVSSYNEQFF. The rearrangement uses TRBV13 and TRBJ2-1; D not resolved. V shed 4 bases and J shed 0 bases, with 13 bases lying between them. The CDR3 spans 16 residues. Germline-derived CDR1 and CDR2 are PRHDT and FYEKMQ (reference sequence). The variable domain in full, with the rest retrieved from reference TRBV13 and TRBJ2-1, is AAGVIQSPRHLIKEKRETATLKCYPIPRHDTVYWYQQGPGQDPQFLISFYEKMQSDKGSIPDRFSAQQFSDYHSELNMSSLELGDSALYFCASSSTTVSSYNEQFFGPGTRLTVL.

V and J are TRBV7-2 and TRBJ2-5; D is unclear. The CDR3 has 15 residues. The V gene lost 1 base and the J gene lost 7 bases, with 16 bases spanning the gap. The germline gives CDR1 SGHTA, CDR2 FQGNSA. The CDR3 bases are TGTGCCAGCAGCTTAGGGGCAGGCCCTCTAAGGACCCAGTACTTC. It yields the protein CASSLGAGPLRTQYF.

This clonotype was observed a few times. V and J are TRBV4-3 and TRBJ2-2; 7 bases map to TRBD2. Germline V gives CDR1 LGHNA, CDR2 YSLEER. This CDR3 has 17 residues. J gave up 4 bases and V 0 bases, and 8 bases lay outside the gene matches. CDR3 region: CASSQDFGGKGTGELFF. CDR3 coding DNA: TGCGCCAGCAGCCAAGATTTCGGGGGGAAGGGCACCGGGGAGCTGTTTTTT.

J is TRBJ2-7 and V is TRBV12-5; no reliable D call. CDR1 is LGHNT, CDR2 FRNRAP, per germline. V was cut by 2 bases and J by 7 bases, with 24 bases left in between. The CDR3 covers 17 residues. CDR3 DNA sequence: TGTGCTAGTGGTTTGATAGTTGGGTCCTTGGGGATGAGGGAGCAGTACTTC. Its protein product is CASGLIVGSLGMREQYF.

The chain couples TRBV15 to TRBJ1-1; 7 bases agree with TRBD1. V trimming: 0 bases; J trimming: 10 bases; junction bases outside the gene matches: 11. Per the germline V gene, CDR1 is LNHNV and CDR2 is YYDKDF (reference sequence). The CDR3 has 15 amino acids. The CDR3: CATSRDATGAGGAFF. CDR3 DNA sequence: TGTGCCACCAGCAGAGATGCCACAGGGGCCGGGGGAGCTTTCTTT.

There are a few counts of this clonotype. This chain links TRBV6-5 with TRBJ2-5; no definite D call. Trimming pared 0 bases from V and 5 bases from J, leaving 10 bases between. Germline CDR1 reads MNHEY; CDR2 reads SVGAGI. The length of the CDR3 is 14 residues. The CDR3 DNA reads TGTGCCAGCAGTTACTCGGGCTTGATGGAGACCCAGTACTTC. It translates to CASSYSGLMETQYF.

The V gene is TRBV27, the J gene TRBJ1-2; D gene ambiguous. This CDR3 has 13 amino acids. V was pared by 2 bases and J by 8 bases, with 12 bases between. Germline V gene lookup returns CDR1 MNHEY and CDR2 SMNVEV (reference sequence). The CDR3, as DNA: TGTGCCAGCAGTTTAAACAGCGAGTTGGGCTACACCTTC. Encoded protein: CASSLNSELGYTF.

This clonotype was counted between two and nine times. At one end, the junction sequence differs from germline, possibly due to a read error. The chain combines TRBV20-1 with TRBJ2-7; D remains ambiguous. The CDR3 runs to 12 residues. Germline CDR1 and CDR2: DFQATT and SNEGSKA (reference sequence). CDR3 sequence reads: CSARDNLYGQYF. CDR3 bases: TGCAGTGCTAGAGATAACCTCTACGGGCAGTACTTC.

V usage is TRBV9 and J usage is TRBJ2-7, with 9 positions matching TRBD2. V trimming: 0 bases; J trimming: 0 bases; junction bases outside the gene matches: 1. CDR3 length: 15 residues. The V gene's germline CDR1 is SGDLS and CDR2 YYNGEE. Here the CDR3 DNA reads TGTGCCAGCAGCGTAGAAGCGGGAGGCTCCTACGAGCAGTACTTC. The encoded protein is CASSVEAGGSYEQYF.